One TCR beta chain is described in this entry. The antigen is undetermined. Sorted T cells were CFSE-labeled and cultured 5 days with allogeneic regulatory or mature dendritic cells at 1:10. This sample was included in a study of regulatory dendritic cells for organ transplantation. Study-level points and caveats: Memory CD8+ T cells were the most oligoclonal; naive cells were highly diverse. Mature dendritic cells appeared to drive more memory CD8+ clonal expansion than regulatory ones.

Clones were sequenced by immunoSEQ multiplex PCR, and TCRdb holds only the in-frame ones, with some missing. The data show some 13,000 clones, about 70% seen once. The source of this sequence is a human donor in good health. The sample was naive CD4+ T cells from blood cultured with regulatory dendritic cells. The subset here: CD45RA+ naive T cells.

Written as DNA, the CDR3 is TGTGCCAGCTCACCCTTTACCTCCGGGAGCAATCAGCCCCAGCATTTT. Protein sequence: CASSPFTSGSNQPQHF. The V and J genes are TRBV18 and TRBJ1-5; D is uncertain. V lost 3 bases, J lost 1 base, and 13 bases lay in between. CDR3 size: 16 residues. CDR1 is KGHSH and CDR2 is LQKENI in the germline V gene.